Below are 25 T cell receptor beta chains sequenced from a single sample in a study of cytomegalovirus exposure and HLA in healthy donors. Both 60 Vbeta primers and 13 Jbeta primers went into the PCR. Profiling relied on immunoSEQ multiplex PCR, and the TCRdb table lists in-frame clones only, not all of them. The sample lists about 82,000 clones; 9.5% to 13% were seen once. The sequencing input was PBMCs. The receptor source for this set is a man aged 60 to 75 in good health and CMV-seropositive.

This chain joins TRBV6-1 and TRBJ2-7, with a possible D match to TRBD1 (6 bases). CDR3 length: 17 residues. The germline V and J ends were trimmed by 4 bases and 2 bases, with 21 bases remaining between them. Per germline, CDR1 MNHNS and CDR2 SASEGT. In DNA, the CDR3 is TGTGCCAGCAGTGCGCCGGCCCAGGGGCTATTTGCCTACGAGCAGTACTTC. It specifies CASSAPAQGLFAYEQYF.

This clone showed up just a few times. J is TRBJ1-5 and V is TRBV29-1; weak D call: TRBD1 (5 bases). The CDR3 has 12 residues. Germline V gives CDR1 SQVTM, CDR2 ANQGSEA. V gave up 0 bases and J gave up 11 bases, with 11 bases separating them. The CDR3: CSVEEEGRAQHF. The CDR3, as DNA: TGCAGCGTTGAAGAAGAGGGGAGGGCCCAGCATTTT.

This clone occurred a few times. The rearrangement uses TRBV2 and TRBJ1-6, with D perhaps matching TRBD1 (5 bases). This CDR3 region has 13 residues. Germline V gene data show CDR1 as SNHLY and CDR2 as FYNNEI. Between the trimmed V and J ends, which lost 5 bases and 8 bases, there was a span of 10 bases. The CDR3 coding sequence is TGTGCCAGCAGTTACATAGGGGATTCACCCCTCCACTTT. Protein: CASSYIGDSPLHF. Full variable domain (rest looked up from reference TRBV2 and TRBJ1-6): EPEVTQTPSHQVTQMGQEVILRCVPISNHLYFYWYRQILGQKVEFLVSFYNNEISEKSEIFDDQFSVERPDGSNFTLKIRSTKLEDSAMYFCASSYIGDSPLHFGNGTRLTVT.

The table lists this clone with a few counts. J is TRBJ1-5 and V is TRBV10-3; D is possibly TRBD1 (6 bases). The germline gives CDR1 ENHRY, CDR2 SYGVKD. V lost 0 bases to trimming and J lost 2 bases, with 8 bases between them. The CDR3 has 15 amino acids. The CDR3 nucleotides read TGTGCCATCAGTGAGTCGGGGGCCGGCAATCAGCCCCAGCATTTT. It yields the protein CAISESGAGNQPQHF.

This clone was counted between two and nine times. The CDR3 here is CAISTTGTGNEQFF. In DNA, the CDR3 is TGTGCCATCAGTACCACAGGGACGGGCAATGAGCAGTTCTTC. The chain links TRBV10-3 to TRBJ2-1, with D perhaps TRBD1 (6 bases). The CDR3 covers 14 residues. From germline, CDR1 is ENHRY and CDR2 SYGVKD. V was clipped by 5 bases and J by 6 bases, with 14 bases between them.

A few counts support this clone. The rearrangement joins TRBV7-2 to TRBJ2-5; the match to TRBD2 covers 8 bases. CDR1 SGHTA and CDR2 FQGNSA come from the germline V gene. The V segment lost 4 bases and the J segment 5 bases; nucleotides outside the gene matches: 9. There are 15 residues in the CDR3. As DNA, the CDR3 is TGTGCCAGCAGCTCTCAAGCGGGAGTCCGGGAGACCCAGTACTTC. Amino acid sequence: CASSSQAGVRETQYF.

The rearrangement joins TRBV5-4 to TRBJ2-7, with 8 bases fitting TRBD2. This CDR3 spans 17 amino acids. The V and J ends lost 3 bases and 2 bases, in that order; junction bases with no gene match: 13. Germline CDR1 reads SGHNT; CDR2 reads YYREEE (reference sequence). The CDR3 here is CASSSMTPAGAAYEQYV. In nucleotides, the CDR3 is TGTGCCAGCAGCTCGATGACTCCAGCGGGGGCCGCCTACGAGCAGTACGTC.

The gene calls are TRBV28 and TRBJ2-1; D remains unclear. The CDR3 sequence is 12 residues long. Germline values: CDR1 MDHEN, CDR2 SYDVKM. Trimming took 2 bases from V and 4 from J, leaving 3 bases between them. The CDR3 reads CASSLEYNEQFF. CDR3 coding DNA: TGTGCCAGCAGTTTAGAGTACAATGAGCAGTTCTTC.

Many counts were recorded for this clone. The chain employs TRBV4-1 and TRBJ1-5, with D maybe TRBD1 (6 bases). The CDR3 has 16 amino acids. The germline V gene has CDR1 MGHRA and CDR2 YSYEKL. The ends were cut back, 2 bases at V and 1 base at J, with 12 bases in the middle. CDR3 bases: TGCGCCAGCAGCCAAATGGGGGCTTCGAGCAATCAGCCCCAGCATTTT. It codes for CASSQMGASSNQPQHF.

This clone was detected only a few times. J is TRBJ1-2 and V is TRBV7-3, with D possibly being TRBD1 (5 bases). There are 13 residues in the CDR3. V lost 5 bases and J lost 7, with 14 bases in between. Germline CDR1 SGHTA, CDR2 FQGTGA. CDR3 amino acids: CASSPQDTGGYTF. For the CDR3, the DNA is TGTGCCAGCAGCCCGCAGGACACCGGTGGCTACACCTTC.

This clone appeared a few times. CDR3 DNA: TGTGCCAGCAGTTCCGTCAGGGGGAAGGCCAAGCTAAGCAATCAGCCCCAGCATTTT. Residues: CASSSVRGKAKLSNQPQHF. The V and J genes are TRBV6-7 and TRBJ1-5; 7 positions match TRBD1. TRBV6-7 is an ORF, and what it does is uncertain. J gave up 1 base and V 4 bases, and 16 bases lay outside the gene matches. The length of the CDR3 is 19 residues.

J is TRBJ2-5 and V is TRBV9, with no clear D. The V and J ends lost 0 bases and 1 base respectively, with 4 bases between them. This CDR3 has 13 residues. CDR1 and CDR2 (germline): SGDLS, YYNGEE. Here the CDR3 reads CASSVAFQETQYF. DNA for the CDR3: TGTGCCAGCAGCGTAGCCTTCCAAGAGACCCAGTACTTC.

The sample holds a few counts of this clone. This chain connects TRBV5-1 to TRBJ2-3; D not certain. The CDR3 sequence is 13 residues long. From germline, CDR1 is SGHRS and CDR2 YFSETQ. V lost 4 bases and J lost 0, with 6 bases in between. As DNA, the CDR3 is TGCGCCAGCAGCCCCGTTAGCACAGATACGCAGTATTTT. It specifies CASSPVSTDTQYF.

This clone was picked up a small number of times. V usage is TRBV28 and J usage is TRBJ1-2, with 8 bases matching TRBD1. V dropped 5 bases and J dropped 8; count of bases not matched to a gene: 7. CDR1 is MDHEN and CDR2 is SYDVKM in the germline V gene. The CDR3 extends over 13 amino acids. The DNA for the CDR3 is TGTGCCAGCAGTCCCGACAGGGGTAGGGGCTACACCTTC. Protein: CASSPDRGRGYTF.

This clone was seen more than once but under ten times. This sequence joins TRBV30 and TRBJ2-1; D is possibly TRBD2 (5 bases). Deletions cut 4 bases from V and 3 bases from J, with 13 bases between. Germline CDR1 is GTSNPN and CDR2 is SVGIG (reference sequence). The CDR3 spans 14 residues. CDR3 DNA: TGTGCCTGGACAGGTGGGAGCCTCTACAATGAGCAGTTCTTC. It is translated as CAWTGGSLYNEQFF.

This clone turned up a few times. This chain links TRBV27 with TRBJ1-1, with D perhaps matching TRBD1 (6 bases). CDR1 is MNHEY, CDR2 SMNVEV, per germline (reference sequence). This CDR3 is built from 15 residues. V was pared by 5 bases and J by 0 bases, with 13 bases between. For the CDR3, the DNA is TGTGCCAGCAGTCCCCGGACAGTGCTGAACACTGAAGCTTTCTTT. Translating it yields CASSPRTVLNTEAFF.

This clone was counted a few times. The J gene is TRBJ2-5, the V gene TRBV5-4; TRBD2 might be the D (7 bases). The CDR3 extends over 16 amino acids. The germline V and J ends were trimmed by 4 bases and 1 base, with 17 bases remaining between them. CDR1 SGHNT and CDR2 YYREEE come from the germline V gene (reference sequence). CDR3 protein: CASSRSAGASQETQYF. CDR3 sequence (DNA): TGTGCCAGCAGCCGTTCCGCGGGGGCGAGCCAAGAGACCCAGTACTTC.

V gene TRBV30 combines with J gene TRBJ1-4; 12 bases align to TRBD1. CDR3 size: 16 residues. The germline gives CDR1 GTSNPN, CDR2 SVGIG (reference sequence). With 4 bases clipped from V and 7 bases from J, the junction kept 10 bases outside the gene matches. The CDR3 DNA sequence: TGTGCCTGGACCCATACGGGACAGGGGGCCGGTGAAAAACTGTTTTTT. Translated, it gives CAWTHTGQGAGEKLFF.

The chain has TRBV6-5 and TRBJ2-1; 9 nucleotides line up with TRBD2. This CDR3 region has 14 residues. Germline-derived CDR1 and CDR2 are MNHEY and SVGAGI. Trimming removed 4 bases from V and 9 bases from J; junction bases left unmatched: 7. CDR3 sequence: CASSLAGEGREQFF. The CDR3 DNA is TGTGCCAGCAGTTTAGCGGGAGAGGGTCGTGAGCAGTTCTTC.

This clone was observed a few times. The chain recombines TRBV6-5 with TRBJ1-6; D is undetermined. CDR1 is MNHEY and CDR2 is SVGAGI in the germline V gene. This CDR3 comprises 15 residues. V gave up 4 bases and J gave up 7 bases, with 14 bases separating them. CDR3 DNA sequence: TGTGCCAGCAGTTCAACACTGACGGGGAATTCACCCCTCCACTTT. Translation: CASSSTLTGNSPLHF.

V is TRBV6-6 and J is TRBJ2-7, with D perhaps matching TRBD1 (6 bases). The CDR3 extends over 15 amino acids. V was clipped by 0 bases and J by 5 bases, with 14 bases between them. CDR1 and CDR2 (germline): MNHNY, SVGAGI (reference sequence). CDR3 nucleotide sequence: TGTGCCAGCAGTTACTCGAGGCAGGGGAGTGACGAGCAGTACTTC. Translated: CASSYSRQGSDEQYF.

In the case of this clone: The DNA is left out, because the CDR3 cannot be placed on it with certainty; the CDR3 is given as TCRdb lists it. V is TRBV6-1 and J is TRBJ2-5; the table's D call, TRBD2, has no DNA check behind it. The CDR3 region is 14 residues in length, termini included. CDR1 and CDR2 from the germline V gene are MNHNS and SASEGT. This CDR3 reads CASSEVAGGAIKYF.

The V and J genes are TRBV7-2 and TRBJ2-7; perhaps TRBD2 as D (5 bases). V lost 3 bases and J lost 0, with 9 bases in between. Germline-derived CDR1 and CDR2 are SGHTA and FQGNSA. CDR3 length: 14 amino acids. CDR3 loop: CASSLDGGSYEQYF. In nucleotides, the CDR3 is TGTGCCAGCAGCTTGGACGGAGGCTCCTACGAGCAGTACTTC.

This clone was seen a few times. The V gene is TRBV5-1, the J gene TRBJ1-1; D call uncertain. Germline CDR1 and CDR2: SGHRS and YFSETQ. The CDR3 is 16 amino acids. V gave up 3 bases and J gave up 0 bases, with 15 bases separating them. For the CDR3, the DNA is TGCGCCAGCAGCTCGTCCCGGTCGCGAATGAACACTGAAGCTTTCTTT. Residues: CASSSSRSRMNTEAFF.

This clone has only a few counts. The chain carries TRBV6-5 and TRBJ1-5; no reliable D call. Germline V gives CDR1 MNHEY, CDR2 SVGAGI. CDR3 size: 13 residues. The V end was cut by 6 bases, the J end by 11 bases, with 17 bases between. The CDR3 sequence: CASSKAGGSAQHF. In DNA, the CDR3 is TGTGCCAGCAGCAAGGCCGGCGGATCGGCCCAGCATTTT.